The 19 T cell receptor beta chains in this list originate from one sample, sequenced in a study of blood T cell repertoires in COVID-19. Assay: immunoSEQ multiplex PCR; the TCRdb copy retains only in-frame clones and omits some. The sample lists some 190,000 clones, around 82% occurring once. Sequenced: PBMCs or T cells enriched from blood (not recorded which). These receptors came from a woman between 45 and 65 years old with acute COVID-19.

This clone was detected only a few times. The rearrangement uses TRBV30 and TRBJ1-2, with 7 bases fitting TRBD1. Germline CDR1 GTSNPN, CDR2 SVGIG (reference sequence). V was clipped by 2 bases and J by 6 bases; unmatched bases: 6. This CDR3 has 13 amino acids. The CDR3 nucleotides are TGTGCCTGGAGTCGACAGGGCACAGATGGCTACACCTTC. It encodes CAWSRQGTDGYTF.

The chain employs TRBV7-2 and TRBJ1-5; D uncertain. The CDR3 runs to 14 residues. CDR1 and CDR2 (germline): SGHTA, FQGNSA. Between the trimmed V and J ends, which lost 7 bases and 5 bases, there was a span of 15 bases. CDR3 residues: CASISREGYQPQHF. CDR3 nucleotide sequence: TGTGCCAGCATCTCCCGGGAAGGGTATCAGCCCCAGCATTTT.

The chain uses TRBV7-9 and TRBJ2-7; D is perhaps TRBD2 (6 bases). The CDR3 totals 14 residues. Germline CDR1 SEHNR, CDR2 FQNEAQ (reference sequence). V shed 3 bases and J shed 3 bases, with 12 bases lying between them. The CDR3 is CASSFWGGDYEQYV. CDR3 nucleotides: TGTGCCAGCAGCTTCTGGGGAGGCGACTACGAGCAGTACGTC.

This rearrangement joins TRBV14 to TRBJ1-3; maybe TRBD1 (5 bases). CDR1 and CDR2 from the germline V gene are SGHDN and FVKESK. The CDR3 has 14 residues. V lost 0 bases to trimming and J lost 7 bases, with 10 bases between them. The CDR3 DNA sequence: TGTGCCAGCAGCCAAGAAGGGGTAGGGAACACCATATATTTT. Translation gives CASSQEGVGNTIYF.

This clone was counted between two and nine times. CDR3 DNA: TGTGCCAGCAGCCCAGGCCCCAGGGGCACTGAAGCTTTCTTT. It yields the protein CASSPGPRGTEAFF. This chain links TRBV7-6 with TRBJ1-1, with D maybe TRBD1 (6 bases). The CDR3 is 14 residues long. Between the trimmed V and J ends, which lost 5 bases and 4 bases, there was a span of 14 bases. Germline V CDR1 and CDR2: SGHVS, FNYEAQ.

This clone showed up just once. This rearrangement joins TRBV18 to TRBJ1-6, with D hard to call. The CDR3 runs 20 residues. The ends were cut back, 6 bases at V and 2 bases at J, with 26 bases in the middle. Germline loops: CDR1 KGHSH, CDR2 LQKENI. DNA of the CDR3: TGTGCCAGCTCCCCTCGAGCCCCTGCCCCGGGGAATCCCTATAATTCACCCCTCCACTTT. This gives the protein CASSPRAPAPGNPYNSPLHF.

The J gene is TRBJ1-1, the V gene TRBV6-5; TRBD1 might be the D (6 bases). The germline V gene has CDR1 MNHEY and CDR2 SVGAGI. Trimming stripped 7 bases from V and 1 base from J, with 10 bases between. The CDR3 runs to 13 residues. The CDR3 DNA reads as TGTGCCAGCATCCCCAGGGGGAACACTGAAGCTTTCTTT. Amino acid sequence: CASIPRGNTEAFF.

The chain employs TRBV6-5 and TRBJ1-5, with D maybe TRBD1 (5 bases). Trimming pared 7 bases from V and 0 bases from J, leaving 10 bases between. The CDR3 spans 14 residues. The germline V gene has CDR1 MNHEY and CDR2 SVGAGI. The CDR3 DNA reads TGTGCCAGCAACAGGCAATATAGCAATCAGCCCCAGCATTTT. Its protein product is CASNRQYSNQPQHF.

The rearrangement uses TRBV7-2 and TRBJ2-3; 11 nucleotides agree with TRBD1. The junction had 7 bases not matched to a gene; V was cut back by 4 bases and J by 4 bases. The germline V gene has CDR1 SGHTA and CDR2 FQGNSA. The CDR3 extends over 16 amino acids. The CDR3 spells CASSSGTGGGSDTQYF. DNA for the CDR3: TGTGCCAGCAGCTCTGGGACAGGGGGGGGGTCAGATACGCAGTATTTT.

The rearrangement uses TRBV2 and TRBJ2-6; tentative D call: TRBD1 (6 bases). This CDR3 region has 17 residues. V was shortened by 5 bases and J by 4 bases, with 18 bases between the two germline ends. Germline V gene sequence: CDR1 SNHLY, CDR2 FYNNEI. CDR3 loop: CASSLVQGAAGANVLTF. DNA of the CDR3: TGTGCCAGCAGTCTCGTACAGGGAGCGGCCGGGGCCAACGTCCTGACTTTC.

This chain uses TRBV5-6 with TRBJ1-2, with D uncertain. CDR3 length: 15 residues. Germline-derived CDR1 and CDR2 are SGHDT and YYEEEE. V was cut by 4 bases and J by 6 bases, with 19 bases left in between. The CDR3 sequence: CASSPSWRLDDGYTF. The CDR3 DNA sequence: TGTGCCAGCAGCCCATCTTGGAGGTTAGACGATGGCTACACCTTC.

The genes are TRBV7-6 and TRBJ1-1; 8 bases match TRBD1. Germline CDR1 is SGHVS and CDR2 is FNYEAQ. The CDR3 runs to 17 residues. The V and J ends lost 6 bases and 4 bases, in that order; junction bases with no gene match: 16. The CDR3: CASSQKGQGASGTEAFF. DNA of the CDR3: TGTGCCAGCAGTCAAAAGGGGCAGGGGGCATCTGGCACTGAAGCTTTCTTT.

In its sample, this clone was seen many times. The V gene is TRBV2, the J gene TRBJ2-7, with 11 nucleotides matching TRBD1. The V and J ends lost 4 bases and 4 bases, in that order; junction bases with no gene match: 3. CDR3 length equals 14 residues. Looked up from germline, CDR1 is SNHLY and CDR2 is FYNNEI. CDR3 coding DNA: TGTGCCAGCAGTGCGGGACAGGGGGGATACGAGCAGTACGTC. As protein: CASSAGQGGYEQYV.

This sequence joins TRBV6-5 and TRBJ1-1; the D gene is possibly TRBD1 (6 bases). The CDR3 is made up of 14 amino acids. V shed 6 bases and J shed 5 bases, with 16 bases lying between them. The germline gives CDR1 MNHEY, CDR2 SVGAGI. CDR3 amino acids: CASRGSTGGTEAFF. The CDR3 DNA follows: TGTGCCAGCAGGGGATCGACAGGCGGGACTGAAGCTTTCTTT.

The chain links TRBV13 to TRBJ1-6; D is possibly TRBD1 (5 bases). CDR1 is PRHDT and CDR2 is FYEKMQ in the germline V gene (reference sequence). CDR3 length equals 14 residues. V lost 1 base, J lost 7 bases, and 8 bases lay in between. This CDR3 reads CASSLDSGNSPLHF. The CDR3 bases are TGTGCCAGCAGCTTAGATTCAGGGAATTCACCCCTCCACTTT. The full variable domain, completed using reference TRBV13 and TRBJ1-6, is AAGVIQSPRHLIKEKRETATLKCYPIPRHDTVYWYQQGPGQDPQFLISFYEKMQSDKGSIPDRFSAQQFSDYHSELNMSSLELGDSALYFCASSLDSGNSPLHFGNGTRLTVT.

This rearrangement joins TRBV9 to TRBJ1-3; D is ambiguous. Germline V CDR1 and CDR2: SGDLS, YYNGEE. V was clipped by 8 bases and J by 0 bases, with 12 bases between them. The CDR3 sequence is 14 residues long. CDR3 protein: CASTQTYSGNTIYF. The CDR3 region has the DNA TGTGCCAGTACACAGACCTACTCTGGAAACACCATATATTTT.

V gene TRBV7-6 combines with J gene TRBJ2-1; perhaps TRBD2 as D (6 bases). From germline, CDR1 is SGHVS and CDR2 FNYEAQ. This CDR3 is built from 15 residues. V lost 5 bases and J 5 bases, leaving 16 bases between the germline ends. The CDR3, as DNA: TGTGCCAGCAGCGGCTGGCGGGGCGTACACAATGAGCAGTTCTTC. Translation gives CASSGWRGVHNEQFF.

The V gene is TRBV14, the J gene TRBJ1-6; D is perhaps TRBD1 (6 bases). CDR1 is SGHDN, CDR2 FVKESK, per germline. Trimming shortened V by 7 bases and J by 9 bases, and 19 bases separated the two germline ends. This CDR3 spans 15 amino acids. The CDR3, as DNA: TGTGCCAGCACCGAACACGGGGGGCCTGGTTCACCCCTCCACTTT. Protein sequence: CASTEHGGPGSPLHF.

The rearrangement uses TRBV3-1 (or the pseudogene TRBV3-2) and TRBJ2-1, with TRBD2 matching over 11 bases. The germline gives CDR1 LGHDT, CDR2 YNNKEL (reference sequence). The CDR3 totals 19 residues. Trimming at V came to 1 base and at J to 0 bases, leaving 8 bases not matched to a gene. CDR3 DNA: TGTGCCAGCAGCCAAGGAGGGACTAGCGGCCTGAGCTCCTACAATGAGCAGTTCTTC. Protein product: CASSQGGTSGLSSYNEQFF.